The text below deals with one T cell receptor (beta chain). No antigen is known for it. The table came from immunoSEQ multiplex PCR; TCRdb's copy has only in-frame clones and leaves some out. The profile shows about 10,000 clones, 78% of them singletons. Two lung cancer pathologists independently confirmed each histologic diagnosis. Looked up from germline, CDR1 is MGHDK and CDR2 is SYGVNS. The CDR3 covers 16 residues. V shed 3 bases, J shed 1 base, and the junction held 2 bases outside the gene matches. This entry comes from a study of immune evolution from preneoplasia to lung adenocarcinoma. Study-level results: Later-stage lesions appeared to have more T cells, more diversity, less clonality.

This rearrangement joins TRBV25-1 to TRBJ2-1, with 11 bases matching TRBD2. The sample was FFPE minimally invasive lung adenocarcinoma tissue. This TCR was sampled from a person aged 65-85 years with lung adenocarcinoma. The CDR3 nucleotides read TGTGCCAGCAGTGATAGCGGGAGGGTTTCCTACAATGAGCAGTTCTTC. It is translated as CASSDSGRVSYNEQFF.